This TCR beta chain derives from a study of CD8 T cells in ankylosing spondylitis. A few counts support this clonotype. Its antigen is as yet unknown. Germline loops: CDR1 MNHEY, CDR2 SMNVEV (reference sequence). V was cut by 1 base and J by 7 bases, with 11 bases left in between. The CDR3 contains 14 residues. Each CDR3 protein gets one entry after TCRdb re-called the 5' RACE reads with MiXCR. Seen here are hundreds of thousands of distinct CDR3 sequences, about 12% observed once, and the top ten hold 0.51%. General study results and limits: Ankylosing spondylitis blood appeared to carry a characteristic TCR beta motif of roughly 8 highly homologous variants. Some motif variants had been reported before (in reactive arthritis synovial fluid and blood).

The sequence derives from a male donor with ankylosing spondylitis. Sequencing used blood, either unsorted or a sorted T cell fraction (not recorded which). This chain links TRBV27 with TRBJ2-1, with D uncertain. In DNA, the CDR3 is TGTGCCAGCAGTTTATATCCGGAAAGGAATGAGCAGTTCTTC. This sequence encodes CASSLYPERNEQFF.